The clone carrying this TCR beta chain was seen a few times. Its antigen is not identified. Each CDR3 protein is one row after TCRdb ran MiXCR on the 5' RACE reads. The table lists about 240,000 distinct CDR3 sequences, 6.5% to 8.5% of them singletons. J gave up 1 base and V 1 base, and 7 bases lay outside the gene matches. Germline values: CDR1 MGHRA, CDR2 YSYEKL. CDR3 length equals 17 residues. This entry comes from a study of T cells after yellow fever vaccination. Overall study findings and caveats: A weaker but faster secondary response was observed, peaking on day 5 versus 15. The study re-detected most primary-vaccination clones after the booster (nearly 97% CD4, just over 85% CD8).

Source: CD4+ T cells sorted from PBMCs, taken 15 days after the yellow fever booster vaccination. The gene calls are TRBV4-1 and TRBJ2-5, with TRBD2 matching 9 bases. The receptor comes from a man aged 25 to 40 who received the YFV17D yellow fever vaccine. The CDR3, as DNA: TGCGCCAGCAGCCAAGCCCGACTAGCGGCCACCCAAGAGACCCAGTACTTC. Translated, it gives CASSQARLAATQETQYF.